A selection of T cell receptor beta chains follows, all from one sample in a study of blood T cell repertoires in COVID-19. TCRdb keeps only in-frame clones here, not all; method: immunoSEQ multiplex PCR. Of about 110,000 clones in the sample, roughly 75% were seen once. The sequencing sample was made of peripheral blood. Receptor source: a human donor in a cohort sampled during active or convalescent COVID-19. CDR3s include the opening cysteine and the closing phenylalanine or tryptophan. A D gene is named only where the DNA matches it firmly. Clone size is given for some rows only: seen once, a few or many times, or a class if the clone is expanded.

v_gene	abundance	j_gene	d_gene	CDR3aa	CDR3nt
TRBV11-2	NA	TRBJ2-3	NA	CASSAFSGQRRTDTQYF	TGTGCCAGCAGCGCCTTTTCCGGCCAGCGGCGCACAGATACGCAGTATTTT
TRBV7-7	NA	TRBJ2-3	NA	CASSLDRSDTQYF	TGTGCTAGCAGCCTAGACAGGTCGGATACGCAGTATTTT
TRBV28	NA	TRBJ2-1	TRBD1	CASSFPTRPTGNSYNEQFF	TGTGCCAGCAGTTTCCCTACCCGCCCGACAGGGAACTCCTACAATGAGCAGTTCTTC
TRBV10-3	NA	TRBJ1-2	NA	CATASGDGLILLYGYTF	TGTGCCACAGCCTCCGGGGACGGACTAATACTCCTCTATGGCTACACCTTC
TRBV11-2	NA	TRBJ1-1	NA	CASSLTLNTEAFF	TGTGCCAGCAGCTTAACTTTGAACACTGAAGCTTTCTTT
TRBV5-1	NA	TRBJ2-5	TRBD2	CASSLAGIGGETQYF	TGCGCCAGCAGCTTGGCCGGTATCGGGGGGGAGACCCAGTACTTC
TRBV7-8	NA	TRBJ1-2	NA	CASSLGTAVYGYTF	TGTGCCAGCAGCTTAGGGACAGCGGTCTATGGCTACACCTTC
TRBV5-1	NA	TRBJ1-4	NA	CASRGLVTNEKLFF	TGCGCCAGCAGGGGGCTGGTAACTAATGAAAAACTGTTTTTT
TRBV2	NA	TRBJ2-2	NA	CASSPTRTGELFF	TGTGCCAGCAGTCCGACTAGGACCGGGGAGCTGTTTTTT
TRBV5-4	NA	TRBJ1-2	TRBD1	CASTRTGTIYGYTF	TGTGCCAGCACACGGACAGGGACGATCTATGGCTACACCTTC
TRBV28	NA	TRBJ2-4	NA	CASSFRGPKNIQYF	TGTGCCAGCAGTTTCCGGGGTCCCAAAAACATTCAGTACTTC
TRBV7-2	once	TRBJ2-7	NA	CASSLVPGAEQYF	TGTGCCAGCAGCTTAGTTCCAGGGGCCGAGCAGTACTTC
TRBV14	NA	TRBJ2-1	TRBD2	CASSQGLAGGLFF	TGTGCCAGCAGCCAAGGGCTAGCGGGGGGGCTGTTCTTC
TRBV7-2	once	TRBJ2-3	NA	CASSLRTEGTDTQYF	TGTGCCAGCAGCCTTCGGACGGAGGGGACAGATACGCAGTATTTT
TRBV11-2	few	TRBJ2-7	NA	CASSSNSGIQQYF	TGTGCCAGCAGCTCCAATTCAGGGATCCAGCAGTACTTC
TRBV18	NA	TRBJ2-7	NA	CASSPLRGSNYEQYF	TGTGCCAGCTCACCACTCCGGGGGTCCAACTACGAGCAGTACTTC
TRBV24-1	few	TRBJ2-2	TRBD2	CATSDPQGGDANTGELFF	TGTGCCACCAGTGATCCCCAGGGAGGGGACGCGAACACCGGGGAGCTGTTTTTT
TRBV9	once	TRBJ2-1	NA	CASTGGWDKDNEQFF	TGTGCCAGCACAGGAGGCTGGGACAAGGACAATGAGCAGTTCTTC
TRBV7-2	NA	TRBJ1-1	NA	CASSLAGGRANTEAFF	TGTGCCAGCAGCTTAGCGGGGGGGCGTGCGAACACTGAAGCTTTCTTT
TRBV2	few	TRBJ2-7	TRBD1	CASSGLGQGLTYEQYF	TGTGCCAGCAGTGGTCTCGGACAGGGCCTGACCTACGAGCAGTACTTC
TRBV6-1	NA	TRBJ2-7	NA	CASSETTVYEQYF	TGTGCCAGCAGTGAAACGACAGTCTACGAGCAGTACTTC
TRBV12-2	NA	TRBJ2-5	NA	CASRQTTLQRGTETQYF	TGTGCAAGTCGCCAGACAACCCTCCAGCGGGGGACGGAGACCCAGTACTTC
TRBV6-6	NA	TRBJ1-5	NA	CASSYLGQPQHF	TGTGCCAGCAGTTATCTCGGGCAGCCCCAGCATTTT
TRBV5-6	NA	TRBJ1-2	TRBD1	CASSSPGQGRRYTF	TGTGCCAGCAGCTCACCGGGACAGGGAAGGAGGTACACCTTC
TRBV7-4	NA	TRBJ2-6	TRBD2	CASSSPPQRGVIISGANVLTF	TGTGCCAGCAGCTCCCCTCCCCAGCGGGGGGTAATCATCTCTGGGGCCAACGTCCTGACTTTC
TRBV6-2/TRBV6-3	NA	TRBJ2-6	TRBD2	CASSYPTGRSVTGANVLTF	TGTGCCAGCAGTTACCCAACCGGGAGGAGTGTTACTGGGGCCAACGTCCTGACTTTC
TRBV5-4	NA	TRBJ2-5	TRBD2	CASSQSGLAGGETQYF	TGTGCCAGCAGCCAGTCAGGTTTAGCGGGGGGTGAGACCCAGTACTTC
TRBV3-1/TRBV3-2	NA	TRBJ1-1	NA	CASSFAVVHTEAFF	TGTGCCAGCAGCTTTGCGGTTGTCCACACTGAAGCTTTCTTT
TRBV4-3	once	TRBJ1-1	NA	CASSQDLTGSEAFF	TGCGCCAGCAGCCAAGATCTTACAGGTTCTGAAGCTTTCTTT
TRBV11-3	NA	TRBJ1-6	TRBD1	CASSPRDRGNSPLHF	TGTGCCAGCAGCCCAAGGGACAGGGGTAATTCACCCCTCCACTTT
TRBV7-2	NA	TRBJ2-5	NA	CASSPGQGGIQETQYF	TGTGCCAGCAGCCCCGGGCAGGGGGGTATCCAAGAGACCCAGTACTTC
TRBV18	NA	TRBJ2-5	NA	CASSLLQGPQETQYF	TGTGCCAGCTCACTCCTACAGGGCCCGCAAGAGACCCAGTACTTC
TRBV5-7	NA	TRBJ2-7	TRBD1	CASSLEGTGTVEEQYF	TGTGCCAGCAGCTTGGAAGGGACAGGGACCGTTGAGGAGCAGTACTTC
TRBV4-1	NA	TRBJ1-3	TRBD1	CASSQELGGLTGNTIYF	TGCGCCAGCAGCCAAGAATTAGGGGGCCTCACTGGAAACACCATATATTTT
TRBV3-1/TRBV3-2	NA	TRBJ1-4	TRBD1	CASSLVQGTTNEKLFF	TGTGCCAGCAGTCTCGTACAGGGGACCACTAATGAAAAACTGTTTTTT
TRBV7-8	NA	TRBJ1-2	TRBD1	CASSLVLTGDPNYGYTF	TGTGCCAGCAGCTTGGTCCTGACAGGGGACCCAAACTATGGCTACACCTTC
TRBV25-1	NA	TRBJ2-1	NA	CASSGGGAYNEQFF	TGTGCCAGCAGTGGTGGGGGGGCTTACAATGAGCAGTTCTTC
TRBV5-1	NA	TRBJ2-1	NA	CASSLALNSYNEQFF	TGCGCCAGCAGCTTAGCCCTTAACTCCTACAATGAGCAGTTCTTC
TRBV16	NA	TRBJ1-1	NA	CASSRDQAEGAFF	TGTGCCAGCAGCCGCGATCAGGCAGAAGGAGCTTTCTTT
TRBV24-1	NA	TRBJ2-1	NA	CATTRNEQFF	TGTGCCACCACCAGGAATGAGCAGTTCTTC
TRBV5-6	NA	TRBJ2-7	TRBD1	CASSLGTGVYEQYF	TGTGCCAGCAGCTTGGGGACAGGGGTCTACGAGCAGTACTTC